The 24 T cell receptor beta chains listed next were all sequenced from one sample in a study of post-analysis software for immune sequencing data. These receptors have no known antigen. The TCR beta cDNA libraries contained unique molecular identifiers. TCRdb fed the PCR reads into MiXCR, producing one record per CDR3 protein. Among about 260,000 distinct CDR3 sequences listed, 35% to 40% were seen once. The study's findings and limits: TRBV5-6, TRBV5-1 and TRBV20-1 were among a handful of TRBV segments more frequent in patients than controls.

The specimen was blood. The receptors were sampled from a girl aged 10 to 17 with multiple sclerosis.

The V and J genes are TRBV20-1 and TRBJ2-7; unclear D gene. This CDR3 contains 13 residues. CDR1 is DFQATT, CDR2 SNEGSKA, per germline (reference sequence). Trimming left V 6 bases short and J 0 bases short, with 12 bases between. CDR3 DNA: TGCAGTGCCTTCTCCACAGTCTCCTACGAGCAGTACTTC. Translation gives CSAFSTVSYEQYF.

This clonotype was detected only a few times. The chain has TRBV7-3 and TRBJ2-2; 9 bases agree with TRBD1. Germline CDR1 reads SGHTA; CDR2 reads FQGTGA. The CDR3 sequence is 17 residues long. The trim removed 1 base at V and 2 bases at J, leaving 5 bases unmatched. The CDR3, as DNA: TGTGCCAGCAGCTTAATGGGGGGACAGGGTAACACCGGGGAGCTGTTTTTT. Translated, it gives CASSLMGGQGNTGELFF.

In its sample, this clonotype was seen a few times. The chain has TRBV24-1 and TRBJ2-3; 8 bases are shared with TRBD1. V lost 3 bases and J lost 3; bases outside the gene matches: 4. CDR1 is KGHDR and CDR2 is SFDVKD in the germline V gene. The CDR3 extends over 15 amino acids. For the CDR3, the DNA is TGTGCCACCAGTGATCCCACAGGGGGAACAGATACGCAGTATTTT. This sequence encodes CATSDPTGGTDTQYF.

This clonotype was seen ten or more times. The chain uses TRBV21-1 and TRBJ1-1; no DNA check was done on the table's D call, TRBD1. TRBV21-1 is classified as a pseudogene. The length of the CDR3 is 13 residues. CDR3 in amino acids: CASSYRSDTEAFF. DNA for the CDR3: TGTGCCAGCAGCTACAGGAGCGACACTGAAGCTTTCTTT.

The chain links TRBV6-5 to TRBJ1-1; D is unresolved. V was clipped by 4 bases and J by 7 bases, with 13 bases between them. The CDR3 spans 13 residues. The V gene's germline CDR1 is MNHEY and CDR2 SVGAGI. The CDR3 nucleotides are TGTGCCAGCAGTTCATGGACCGGGAGTGAAGCTTTCTTT. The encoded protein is CASSSWTGSEAFF.

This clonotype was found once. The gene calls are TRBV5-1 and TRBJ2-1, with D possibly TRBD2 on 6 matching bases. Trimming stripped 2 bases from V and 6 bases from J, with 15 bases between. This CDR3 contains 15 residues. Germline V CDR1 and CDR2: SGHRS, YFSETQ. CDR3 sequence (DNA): TGCGCCAGCAGCTTCGGGGGTGGGGTCTGCAATGAGCAGTTCTTC. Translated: CASSFGGGVCNEQFF.

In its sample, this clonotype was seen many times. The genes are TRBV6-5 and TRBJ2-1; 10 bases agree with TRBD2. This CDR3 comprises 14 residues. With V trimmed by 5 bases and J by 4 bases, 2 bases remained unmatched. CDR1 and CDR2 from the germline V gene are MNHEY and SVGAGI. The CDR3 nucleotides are TGTGCCAGCAGTGGACTAGCGGAGTACAATGAGCAGTTCTTC. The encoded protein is CASSGLAEYNEQFF.

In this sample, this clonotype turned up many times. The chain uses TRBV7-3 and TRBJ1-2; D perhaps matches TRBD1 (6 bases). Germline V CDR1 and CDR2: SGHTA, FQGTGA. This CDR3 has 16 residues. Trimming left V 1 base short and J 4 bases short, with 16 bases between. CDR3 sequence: CASSLIRDTHRYGYTF. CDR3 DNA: TGTGCCAGCAGCTTAATCAGGGACACCCACCGCTATGGCTACACCTTC.

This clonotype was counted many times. CDR3 amino acids: CASSQDDRGETQYF. DNA for the CDR3: TGCGCCAGCAGCCAAGATGACCGGGGAGAGACCCAGTACTTC. This chain links TRBV4-1 with TRBJ2-5, with D possibly TRBD2 on 5 matching bases. The V gene lost 0 bases and the J gene lost 4 bases, with 9 bases spanning the gap. The CDR3 runs to 14 residues. CDR1 MGHRA and CDR2 YSYEKL come from the germline V gene.

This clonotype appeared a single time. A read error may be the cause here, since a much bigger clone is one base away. The CDR3 DNA reads as TGTGCCAGCAGCGTACGGTCTAGCGGGGGCTACAATGAGCAGTTCTTC. This gives the protein CASSVRSSGGYNEQFF. V and J are TRBV9 and TRBJ2-1; 10 bases agree with TRBD2. Germline CDR1 SGDLS, CDR2 YYNGEE. The CDR3 extends over 16 amino acids. The V and J ends lost 1 base and 3 bases, in that order; junction bases with no gene match: 4.

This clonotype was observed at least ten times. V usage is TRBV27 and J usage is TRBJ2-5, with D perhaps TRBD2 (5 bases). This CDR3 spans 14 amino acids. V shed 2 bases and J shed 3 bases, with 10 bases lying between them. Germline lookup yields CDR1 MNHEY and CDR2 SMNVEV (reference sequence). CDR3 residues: CASSLPGKEETQYF. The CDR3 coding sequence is TGTGCCAGCAGTTTACCGGGAAAAGAAGAGACCCAGTACTTC.

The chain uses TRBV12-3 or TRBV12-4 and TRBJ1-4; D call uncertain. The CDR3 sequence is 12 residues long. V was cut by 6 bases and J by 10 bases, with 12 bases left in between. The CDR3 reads CASSPMIGKLFF. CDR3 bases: TGTGCCAGCAGCCCCATGATTGGAAAACTGTTTTTT.

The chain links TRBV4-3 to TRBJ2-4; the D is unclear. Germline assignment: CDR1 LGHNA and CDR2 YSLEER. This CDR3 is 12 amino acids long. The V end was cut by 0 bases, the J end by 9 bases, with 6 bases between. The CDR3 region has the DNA TGCGCCAGCAGCCAAGAGGATGGCATTCAGTACTTC. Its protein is CASSQEDGIQYF.

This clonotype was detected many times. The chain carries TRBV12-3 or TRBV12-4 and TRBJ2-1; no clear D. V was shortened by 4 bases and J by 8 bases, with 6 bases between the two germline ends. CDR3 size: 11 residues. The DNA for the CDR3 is TGTGCCAGCAGTTCCCGTTATGAGCAGTTCTTC. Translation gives CASSSRYEQFF.

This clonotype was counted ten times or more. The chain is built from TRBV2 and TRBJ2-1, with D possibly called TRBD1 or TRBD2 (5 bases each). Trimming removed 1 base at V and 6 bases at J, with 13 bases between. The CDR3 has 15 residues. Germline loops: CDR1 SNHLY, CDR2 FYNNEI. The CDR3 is CASSEGGVPRNEQFF. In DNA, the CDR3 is TGTGCCAGCAGTGAAGGAGGGGTGCCCCGCAATGAGCAGTTCTTC.

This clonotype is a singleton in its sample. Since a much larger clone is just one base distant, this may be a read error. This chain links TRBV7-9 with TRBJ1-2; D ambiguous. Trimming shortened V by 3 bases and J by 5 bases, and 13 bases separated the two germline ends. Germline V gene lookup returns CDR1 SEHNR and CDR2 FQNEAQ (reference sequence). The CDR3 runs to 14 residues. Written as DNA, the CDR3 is TGTGCCAGCAGCTTTTCCGGGAATGAATATGGCTACACCTTC. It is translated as CASSFSGNEYGYTF.

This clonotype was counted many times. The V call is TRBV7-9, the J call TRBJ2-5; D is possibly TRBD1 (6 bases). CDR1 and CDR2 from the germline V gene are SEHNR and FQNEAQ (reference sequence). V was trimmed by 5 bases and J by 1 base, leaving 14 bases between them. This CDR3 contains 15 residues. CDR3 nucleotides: TGTGCCAGCAGCCCCACCGGACAGCTCCAAGAGACCCAGTACTTC. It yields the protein CASSPTGQLQETQYF.

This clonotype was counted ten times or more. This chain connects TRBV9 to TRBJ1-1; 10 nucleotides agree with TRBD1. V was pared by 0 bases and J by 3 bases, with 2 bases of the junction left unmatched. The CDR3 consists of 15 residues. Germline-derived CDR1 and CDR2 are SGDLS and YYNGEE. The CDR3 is CASSVAGTGDTEAFF. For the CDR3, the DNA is TGTGCCAGCAGCGTAGCAGGGACAGGGGACACTGAAGCTTTCTTT.

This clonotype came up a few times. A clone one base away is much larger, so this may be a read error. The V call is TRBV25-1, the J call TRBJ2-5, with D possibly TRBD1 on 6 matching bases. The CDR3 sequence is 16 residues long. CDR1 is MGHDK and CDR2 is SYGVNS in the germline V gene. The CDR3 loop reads CAGSEWTGRGQETQYF. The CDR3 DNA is TGTGCCGGCAGTGAATGGACGGGCAGGGGCCAAGAGACCCAGTACTTC.

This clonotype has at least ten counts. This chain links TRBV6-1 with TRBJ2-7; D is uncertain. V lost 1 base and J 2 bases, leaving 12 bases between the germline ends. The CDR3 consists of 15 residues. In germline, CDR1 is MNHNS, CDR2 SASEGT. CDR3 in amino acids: CASSEGQDVPYEQYF. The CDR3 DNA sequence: TGTGCCAGCAGTGAAGGGCAGGATGTCCCCTACGAGCAGTACTTC.

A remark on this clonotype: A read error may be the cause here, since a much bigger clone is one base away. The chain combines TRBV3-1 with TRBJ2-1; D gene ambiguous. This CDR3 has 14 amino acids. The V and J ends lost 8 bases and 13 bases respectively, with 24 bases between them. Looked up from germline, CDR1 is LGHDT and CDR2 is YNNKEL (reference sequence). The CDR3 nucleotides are TGTGCCAGCTCCCGATCCCGGGCTGCAGAGACCCAGTTCTTC. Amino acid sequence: CASSRSRAAETQFF.

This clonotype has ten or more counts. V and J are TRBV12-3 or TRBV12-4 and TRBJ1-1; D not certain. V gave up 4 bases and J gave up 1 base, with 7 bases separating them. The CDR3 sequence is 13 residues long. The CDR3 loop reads CASSSGSNTEAFF. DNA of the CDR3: TGTGCCAGCAGTTCAGGATCGAACACTGAAGCTTTCTTT.

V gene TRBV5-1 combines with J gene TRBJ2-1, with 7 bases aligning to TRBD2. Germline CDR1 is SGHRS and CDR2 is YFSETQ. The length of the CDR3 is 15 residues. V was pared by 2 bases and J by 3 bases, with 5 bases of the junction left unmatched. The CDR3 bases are TGCGCCAGCAGCTTAGGACTAGTCGGCTACAATGAGCAGTTCTTC. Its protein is CASSLGLVGYNEQFF.

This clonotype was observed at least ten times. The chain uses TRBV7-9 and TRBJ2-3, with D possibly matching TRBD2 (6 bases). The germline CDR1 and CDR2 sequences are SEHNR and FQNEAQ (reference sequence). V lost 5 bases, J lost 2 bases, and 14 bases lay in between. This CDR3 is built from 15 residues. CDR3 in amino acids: CASSLPAGLTDTQYF. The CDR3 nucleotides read TGTGCCAGCAGCCTTCCAGCGGGTCTCACAGATACGCAGTATTTT.